Below, one T cell receptor beta chain is given with its context. The antigen is undetermined. Study-level findings and limits: In terms of TCR gene usage, tumor memory CD4+ T cells clustered together with blood and lymph node memory CD4+ cells, as well as with lymph node naive CD4+ cells. The larger-cohort validation was restricted to a single TCR beta V-J rearrangement rather than whole repertoires.

Germline CDR1 is SQVTM and CDR2 is ANQGSEA. V lost 4 bases and J lost 8; bases outside the gene matches: 8. The CDR3 spans 14 residues. After constant-region reverse-primer amplification, full-length variable regions underwent semi-nested PCR with Nested Universal Primer A. In TCRdb, the 5' RACE reads were re-called with MiXCR into one record per CDR3 protein. There are 45,000 to 70,000 distinct CDR3 sequences in the sample; around 26% occur only once, and roughly 3.3% lies in the top ten. The memory fraction was CD4+CD45RO+CD25- cells. The chain combines TRBV29-1 with TRBJ1-2, with 12 bases that match TRBD1. The source is a female donor with breast cancer. Material for sequencing was tumor-infiltrating memory CD4+ T cells sorted from the breast tumor. The subset here: memory CD4+ T cells, CD4+CD45RO+CD25-. The CDR3: CSVARDRGRGGYTF. For the CDR3, the DNA is TGCAGCGTTGCCCGGGACAGGGGGCGAGGAGGCTACACCTTC.